Listed here are 22 T cell receptor beta chains from one sample, sequenced in a study of T cells in Graves' hyperthyroidism and ophthalmopathy. Researchers took RNA transcripts and amplified the TCR beta CDR3 regions from them. TCR CDR3 regions were first amplified by RT-PCR with HTBI primers. TCRdb re-analysed the multiplex PCR reads in MiXCR, keeping a single row per CDR3 protein. The sample contains approximately 400,000 distinct CDR3 sequences, over 12% of which appear only once. Sequencing used blood. The receptors originated from a man aged 45 to 65 with Graves' ophthalmopathy.

This clonotype came up many times. The rearrangement uses TRBV20-1 and TRBJ2-1, with a possible D match to TRBD1 (5 bases). CDR1 DFQATT and CDR2 SNEGSKA come from the germline V gene (reference sequence). The CDR3 consists of 13 residues. V was trimmed by 3 bases and J by 7 bases, leaving 13 bases between them. CDR3 loop: CSASKTALNEQFF. CDR3 nucleotide sequence: TGCAGTGCTAGTAAGACAGCTTTAAATGAGCAGTTCTTC.

In its sample, this clonotype was seen many times. The CDR3 DNA reads TGTGCCAGCACCGACGGTGGTAGCGGGAGCCTCTACACAGATACGCAGTATTTT. This sequence encodes CASTDGGSGSLYTDTQYF. The chain couples TRBV6-1 to TRBJ2-3, with 9 bases that match TRBD2. Trimming removed 7 bases from V and 2 bases from J; junction bases left unmatched: 16. The CDR3 is made up of 18 amino acids. Germline V gene data show CDR1 as MNHNS and CDR2 as SASEGT.

As DNA, the CDR3 is TGTGCCAGCAGTCCCCGAACCGGGACAGGGGGCGAAGAGACCCAGTACTTC. Translation: CASSPRTGTGGEETQYF. The chain uses TRBV28 and TRBJ2-5; 12 nucleotides line up with TRBD1. In germline, CDR1 is MDHEN, CDR2 SYDVKM. CDR3 length: 17 residues. V trimming: 5 bases; J trimming: 3 bases; junction bases outside the gene matches: 10. Full variable domain (remainder filled in from reference TRBV28 and TRBJ2-5): DVKVTQSSRYLVKRTGEKVFLECVQDMDHENMFWYRQDPGLGLRLIYFSYDVKMKEKGDIPEGYSVSREKKERFSLILESASTNQTSMYLCASSPRTGTGGEETQYFGPGTRLLVL.

This clonotype has a count of ten or more. The V and J genes are TRBV2 and TRBJ2-7; 11 positions match TRBD1. Trimming took 5 bases from V and 3 from J; bases not matched to a gene: 3. Germline V gene lookup returns CDR1 SNHLY and CDR2 FYNNEI. CDR3 size: 14 residues. CDR3 protein: CASSTGTGGYEQYF. The CDR3 DNA is TGTGCCAGCAGTACCGGGACAGGGGGCTACGAGCAGTACTTC.

This clonotype was seen ten or more times. This rearrangement joins TRBV7-6 to TRBJ2-7; D might be TRBD1 or TRBD2, each matching 5 bases. Germline-derived CDR1 and CDR2 are SGHVS and FNYEAQ. Trimming removed 5 bases from V and 2 bases from J, with 13 bases in between. This CDR3 comprises 14 residues. CDR3 sequence: CASSPSGGPYEQYF. CDR3 nucleotides: TGTGCCAGCAGCCCCAGTGGGGGACCCTACGAGCAGTACTTC.

About this clonotype itself: Given a much more abundant clone one base away, this may be a read error. V gene TRBV5-6 combines with J gene TRBJ2-5, with 8 bases matching TRBD2. This CDR3 is 16 amino acids long. The V and J ends lost 0 bases and 0 bases, in that order; junction bases with no gene match: 4. Looked up from germline, CDR1 is SGHDT and CDR2 is YYEEEE. Here the CDR3 reads CASSLAGSGDQETQYF. Here the CDR3 DNA reads TGTGCCAGCAGCTTGGCAGGTAGCGGGGACCAAGAGACCCAGTACTTC. Full variable domain (missing parts from reference TRBV5-6 and TRBJ2-5): DAGVTQSPTHLIKTRGQQVTLRCSPKSGHDTVSWYQQALGQGPQFIFQYYEEEERQRGNFPDRFSGHQFPNYSSELNVNALLLGDSALYLCASSLAGSGDQETQYFGPGTRLLVL.

This sequence joins TRBV5-1 and TRBJ2-5; perhaps TRBD2 as D (5 bases). Germline assignment: CDR1 SGHRS and CDR2 YFSETQ. The CDR3 is 13 residues long. V gave up 6 bases and J gave up 0 bases, with 9 bases separating them. In DNA, the CDR3 is TGCGCCAGCAAGGAGGTTTACCAAGAGACCCAGTACTTC. It encodes CASKEVYQETQYF.

In this sample, this clonotype turned up many times. The rearrangement joins TRBV6-2 or TRBV6-3 to TRBJ2-3; 8 bases are a match to TRBD2. The CDR3 length is 14 residues. Losses at the gene ends were 6 bases for V and 6 bases for J; bases not matched to a gene: 8. Germline CDR1 is MNHEY and CDR2 is SVGEGT. The CDR3 is CASSQGLVADTQYF. In nucleotides, the CDR3 is TGTGCCAGCAGCCAGGGACTAGTGGCGGATACGCAGTATTTT.

This clonotype was picked up many times. The chain has TRBV3-1 and TRBJ2-1; possibly TRBD1 for D (6 bases). Trimming removed 6 bases from V and 7 bases from J, with 16 bases in between. Germline V gene sequence: CDR1 LGHDT, CDR2 YNNKEL (reference sequence). The CDR3 loop spans 14 amino acids. CDR3 DNA sequence: TGTGCCAGCAGACACGAATTACAGGGAAATGAGCAGTTCTTC. The encoded protein is CASRHELQGNEQFF.

This clonotype came up a few times. The genes are TRBV20-1 and TRBJ1-5; unclear D gene. Trimming left V 0 bases short and J 6 bases short, with 3 bases between. The CDR3 spans 11 residues. CDR1 is DFQATT and CDR2 is SNEGSKA in the germline V gene (reference sequence). As DNA, the CDR3 is TGCAGTGCTAGAGACGGTCAGCCCCAGCATTTT. As protein: CSARDGQPQHF.

The chain links TRBV11-2 to TRBJ2-7; 10 bases match TRBD1. CDR1 and CDR2 (germline): SGHAT, FQNNGV. The CDR3 extends over 13 amino acids. J was trimmed by 3 bases and V by 9 bases; bases with no gene match: 5. CDR3 DNA sequence: TGTGCCAGTAGAGGGACAGGGGACTACGAGCAGTACTTC. Translated: CASRGTGDYEQYF.

This chain connects TRBV29-1 to TRBJ2-3, with 7 positions matching TRBD1. The V gene end was trimmed by 4 bases and the J gene end by 3 bases; junction bases not matched to a gene: 7. The CDR3 has 14 residues. The germline V gene has CDR1 SQVTM and CDR2 ANQGSEA. The CDR3 sequence is CSVAPGQWTDTQYF. The CDR3 bases are TGCAGCGTTGCCCCGGGACAGTGGACAGATACGCAGTATTTT.

In its sample, this clonotype was seen many times. This chain links TRBV14 with TRBJ2-7; TRBD2 agrees at 9 bases. The CDR3 contains 17 residues. In germline, CDR1 is SGHDN, CDR2 FVKESK. After removal of 0 bases from V and 3 bases from J, the junction contained 9 bases not matched to a gene. The DNA for the CDR3 is TGTGCCAGCAGCCAAGATATGACGCAAGCGGGAGGCTACGAGCAGTACTTC. Amino acid sequence: CASSQDMTQAGGYEQYF. The whole variable domain, remainder taken from reference TRBV14 and TRBJ2-7, is EAGVTQFPSHSVIEKGQTVTLRCDPISGHDNLYWYRRVMGKEIKFLLHFVKESKQDESGMPNNRFLAERTGGTYSTLKVQPAELEDSGVYFCASSQDMTQAGGYEQYFGPGTRLTVT.

On this clonotype itself: Germline is not matched at one junction end, which may reflect a read error. The rearrangement uses TRBV3-1 and TRBJ2-5, with a possible D match to TRBD2 (5 bases). CDR1 is LGHDT and CDR2 is YNNKEL in the germline V gene (reference sequence). This CDR3 comprises 12 residues. The CDR3 nucleotides read TGTACCAGCAGCGGCGGTCGGGAGACCCAGTACTTC. Its translation is CTSSGGRETQYF.

This clonotype was detected ten times or more. J is TRBJ2-3 and V is TRBV11-2; D is ambiguous. Trimming left V 2 bases short and J 3 bases short, with 9 bases between. Germline values: CDR1 SGHAT, CDR2 FQNNGV. The CDR3 is made up of 14 amino acids. This chain's CDR3 is CASSLSRATDTQYF. In DNA, the CDR3 is TGTGCCAGCAGCTTATCCCGGGCAACAGATACGCAGTATTTT.

This clonotype was seen ten or more times. This rearrangement joins TRBV20-1 to TRBJ1-1; D is unresolved. The CDR3 contains 16 residues. From germline, CDR1 is DFQATT and CDR2 SNEGSKA (reference sequence). Trimming pared 4 bases from V and 1 base from J, leaving 19 bases between. CDR3 amino acids: CSAMDVRDGQNTEAFF. The CDR3 nucleotides are TGCAGTGCTATGGACGTTCGCGACGGGCAGAACACTGAAGCTTTCTTT.

This clonotype was counted only a few times. V gene TRBV2 combines with J gene TRBJ2-1, with D hard to call. Trimming pared 0 bases from V and 10 bases from J, leaving 10 bases between. Germline loops: CDR1 SNHLY, CDR2 FYNNEI. The CDR3 runs to 13 residues. The CDR3 region is CASSEALRGEQFF. The CDR3 DNA is TGTGCCAGCAGTGAAGCGCTTCGAGGCGAGCAGTTCTTC. The variable domain in full, completed from reference TRBV2 and TRBJ2-1, reads EPEVTQTPSHQVTQMGQEVILRCVPISNHLYFYWYRQILGQKVEFLVSFYNNEISEKSEIFDDQFSVERPDGSNFTLKIRSTKLEDSAMYFCASSEALRGEQFFGPGTRLTVL.

The chain employs TRBV7-9 and TRBJ2-7; 10 positions agree with TRBD2. The germline V gene has CDR1 SEHNR and CDR2 FQNEAQ (reference sequence). Germline trimming cut 5 bases from V and 4 bases from J; bases unmatched to any gene: 5. The CDR3 is 14 residues long. CDR3 loop: CASSQAGGRYEQYF. The CDR3 nucleotides read TGTGCCAGCAGCCAAGCGGGAGGGAGGTACGAGCAGTACTTC.

CDR3 region: CASSTPGGAAEKLFF. The CDR3 DNA reads as TGTGCCAGCAGCACCCCAGGGGGCGCTGCAGAAAAACTGTTTTTT. This chain uses TRBV7-2 with TRBJ1-4; 8 bases fit TRBD1. V dropped 5 bases and J dropped 8; count of bases not matched to a gene: 10. Germline V lookup: CDR1 SGHTA, CDR2 FQGNSA. The CDR3 has 15 residues.

Many counts were recorded for this clonotype. CDR3 DNA: TGTGCCAGCAGATCCAGCGGGAGTTACGAGCAGTACTTC. Encoded protein: CASRSSGSYEQYF. The chain recombines TRBV12-3 or TRBV12-4 with TRBJ2-7; 8 bases match TRBD2. V lost 6 bases, J lost 4 bases, and 5 bases stayed unmatched. The CDR3 runs to 13 residues.

This clonotype was seen a handful of times. The chain is built from TRBV4-1 and TRBJ1-5; D is uncertain. Germline V gene data show CDR1 as MGHRA and CDR2 as YSYEKL. V lost 0 bases, J lost 2 bases, and 11 bases lay in between. The CDR3 length is 16 residues. CDR3 in DNA: TGCGCCAGCAGCCAAGATTTTGGGATCGGCAATCAGCCCCAGCATTTT. This translates into CASSQDFGIGNQPQHF.

In its sample, this clonotype was seen many times. The genes are TRBV20-1 and TRBJ2-2; 8 bases line up with TRBD1. The length of the CDR3 is 14 residues. V gave up 6 bases and J gave up 4 bases; unmatched junction bases: 7. Germline CDR1 is DFQATT and CDR2 is SNEGSKA (reference sequence). CDR3 nucleotides: TGCAGTGCCCCTAGGACAGGGTCCACCGGGGAGCTGTTTTTT. Its translation is CSAPRTGSTGELFF.